This TCR beta chain appears in the sequencing data of a study of blood T cell repertoires in COVID-19. Data came from immunoSEQ multiplex PCR; TCRdb stores just in-frame clones and leaves some out. The table has roughly 19,000 clones, 70% to 90% seen once. V lost 1 base to trimming and J lost 6 bases; unmatched junction nucleotides: 11. Looked up from germline, CDR1 is SEHNR and CDR2 is FQNEAQ (reference sequence). The CDR3 is 16 amino acids. This TCR derives from a woman in her twenties or thirties who had recovered from COVID-19. The sequenced sample consisted of PBMCs or T cells enriched from blood (not recorded which). The chain carries TRBV7-9 and TRBJ2-7, with TRBD1 matching over 8 bases. The CDR3 loop reads CASSLGGRGPSREQYF. The CDR3 DNA follows: TGTGCCAGCAGCTTAGGCGGCAGGGGGCCGTCTCGCGAGCAGTACTTC.